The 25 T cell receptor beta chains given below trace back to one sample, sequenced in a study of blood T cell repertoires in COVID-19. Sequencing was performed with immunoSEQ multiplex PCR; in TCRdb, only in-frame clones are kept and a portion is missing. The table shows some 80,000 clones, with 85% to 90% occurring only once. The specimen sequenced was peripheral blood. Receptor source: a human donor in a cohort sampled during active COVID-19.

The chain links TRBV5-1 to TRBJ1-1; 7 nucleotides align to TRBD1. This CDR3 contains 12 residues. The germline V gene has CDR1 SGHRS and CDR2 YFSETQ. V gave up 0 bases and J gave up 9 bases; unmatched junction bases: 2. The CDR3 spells CASSLVTGQAFF. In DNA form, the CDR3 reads TGCGCCAGCAGCTTGGTGACAGGGCAAGCTTTCTTT.

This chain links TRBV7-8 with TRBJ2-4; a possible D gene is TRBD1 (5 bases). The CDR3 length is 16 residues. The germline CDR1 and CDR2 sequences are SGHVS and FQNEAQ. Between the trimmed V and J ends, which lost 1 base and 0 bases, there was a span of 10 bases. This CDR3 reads CASSLVAGIAKNIQYF. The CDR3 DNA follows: TGTGCCAGCAGCTTAGTGGCAGGGATAGCCAAAAACATTCAGTACTTC. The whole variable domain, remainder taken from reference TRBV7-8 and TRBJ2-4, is GAGVSQSPRYKVAKRGQDVALRCDPISGHVSLFWYQQALGQGPEFLTYFQNEAQLDKSGLPSDRFFAERPEGSVSTLKIQRTQQEDSAVYLCASSLVAGIAKNIQYFGAGTRLSVL.

In DNA form, the CDR3 reads TGTGCCAGCAGGAAGAGCGCGAACACTGAAGCTTTCTTT. This gives the protein CASRKSANTEAFF. The chain uses TRBV6-5 and TRBJ1-1, with D uncertain. Germline loops: CDR1 MNHEY, CDR2 SVGAGI. This CDR3 comprises 13 residues. V lost 6 bases to trimming and J lost 1 base, with 9 bases between them.

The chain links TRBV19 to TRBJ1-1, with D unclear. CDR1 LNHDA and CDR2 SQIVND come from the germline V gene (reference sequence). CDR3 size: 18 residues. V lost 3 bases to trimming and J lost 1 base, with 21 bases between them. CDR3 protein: CASSIFARRVGPNTEAFF. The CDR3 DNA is TGTGCCAGTAGTATCTTCGCGCGTCGGGTAGGCCCGAACACTGAAGCTTTCTTT.

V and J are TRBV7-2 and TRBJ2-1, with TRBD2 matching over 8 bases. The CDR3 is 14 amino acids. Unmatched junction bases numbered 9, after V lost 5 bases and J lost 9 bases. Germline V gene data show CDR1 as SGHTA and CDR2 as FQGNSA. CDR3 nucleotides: TGTGCCAGCAGCCCGAGAGCGGGAGAGGTTGAGCAGTTCTTC. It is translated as CASSPRAGEVEQFF.

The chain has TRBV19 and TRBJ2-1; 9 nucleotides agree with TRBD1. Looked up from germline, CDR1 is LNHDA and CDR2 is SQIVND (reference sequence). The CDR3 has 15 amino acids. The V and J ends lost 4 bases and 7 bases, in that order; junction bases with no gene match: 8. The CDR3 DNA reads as TGTGCCAGTAGTAGTCCGGGACAGGGACGGAATGAGCAGTTCTTC. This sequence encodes CASSSPGQGRNEQFF.

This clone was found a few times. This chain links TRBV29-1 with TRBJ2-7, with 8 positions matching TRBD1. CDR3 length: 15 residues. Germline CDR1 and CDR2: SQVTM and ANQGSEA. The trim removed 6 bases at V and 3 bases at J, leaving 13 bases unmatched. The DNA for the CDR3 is TGCAGCGTCCGCCCGGGACAGGCAACTATCTACGAGCAGTACTTC. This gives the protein CSVRPGQATIYEQYF.

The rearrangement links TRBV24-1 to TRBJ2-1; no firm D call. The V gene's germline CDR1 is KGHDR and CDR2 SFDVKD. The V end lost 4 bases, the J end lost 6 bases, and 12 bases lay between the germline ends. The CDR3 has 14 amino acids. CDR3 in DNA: TGTGCCACCAGTGACAGTCTCTCGGGCAATGAGCAGTTCTTC. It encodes CATSDSLSGNEQFF.

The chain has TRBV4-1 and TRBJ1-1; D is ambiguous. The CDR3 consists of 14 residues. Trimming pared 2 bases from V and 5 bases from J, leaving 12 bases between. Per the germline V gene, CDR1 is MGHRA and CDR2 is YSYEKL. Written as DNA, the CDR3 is TGCGCCAGCAGCCAACTAGGAGGTGGGACTGAAGCTTTCTTT. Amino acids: CASSQLGGGTEAFF.

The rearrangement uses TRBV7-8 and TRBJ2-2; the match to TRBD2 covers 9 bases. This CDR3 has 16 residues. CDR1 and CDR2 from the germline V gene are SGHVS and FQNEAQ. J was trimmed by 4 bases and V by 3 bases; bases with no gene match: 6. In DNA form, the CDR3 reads TGTGCCAGCAGCTTGCGGGAGGGCGTGGGCACCGGGGAGCTGTTTTTT. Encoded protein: CASSLREGVGTGELFF. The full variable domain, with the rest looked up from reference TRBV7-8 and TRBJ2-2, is GAGVSQSPRYKVAKRGQDVALRCDPISGHVSLFWYQQALGQGPEFLTYFQNEAQLDKSGLPSDRFFAERPEGSVSTLKIQRTQQEDSAVYLCASSLREGVGTGELFFGEGSRLTVL.

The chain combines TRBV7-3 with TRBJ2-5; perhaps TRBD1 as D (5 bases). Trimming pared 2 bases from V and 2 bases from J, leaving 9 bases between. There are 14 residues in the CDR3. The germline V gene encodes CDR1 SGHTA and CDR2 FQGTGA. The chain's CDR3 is CASSLAGPQETQYF. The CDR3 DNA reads TGTGCCAGCAGCTTAGCAGGGCCTCAAGAGACCCAGTACTTC.

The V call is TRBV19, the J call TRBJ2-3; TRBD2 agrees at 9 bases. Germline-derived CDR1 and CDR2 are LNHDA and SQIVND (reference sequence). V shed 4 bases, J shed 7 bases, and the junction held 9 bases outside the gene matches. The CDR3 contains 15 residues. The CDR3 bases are TGTGCCAGTAGTAACGGCGGGGGGGCCGAGTATACGCAGTATTTT. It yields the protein CASSNGGGAEYTQYF.

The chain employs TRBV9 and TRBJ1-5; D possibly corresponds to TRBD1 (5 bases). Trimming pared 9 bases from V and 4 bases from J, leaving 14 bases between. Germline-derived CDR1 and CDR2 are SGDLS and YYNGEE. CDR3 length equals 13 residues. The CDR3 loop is CAIHVSGNQPQHF. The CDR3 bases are TGTGCCATCCATGTATCAGGGAATCAGCCCCAGCATTTT.

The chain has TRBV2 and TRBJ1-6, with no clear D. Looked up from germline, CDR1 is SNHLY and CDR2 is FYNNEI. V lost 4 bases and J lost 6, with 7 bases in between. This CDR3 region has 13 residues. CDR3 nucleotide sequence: TGTGCCAGCAGTGTGGAGGTTAATTCACCCCTCCACTTT. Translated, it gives CASSVEVNSPLHF. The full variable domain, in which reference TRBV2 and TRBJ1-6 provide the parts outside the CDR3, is EPEVTQTPSHQVTQMGQEVILRCVPISNHLYFYWYRQILGQKVEFLVSFYNNEISEKSEIFDDQFSVERPDGSNFTLKIRSTKLEDSAMYFCASSVEVNSPLHFGNGTRLTVT.

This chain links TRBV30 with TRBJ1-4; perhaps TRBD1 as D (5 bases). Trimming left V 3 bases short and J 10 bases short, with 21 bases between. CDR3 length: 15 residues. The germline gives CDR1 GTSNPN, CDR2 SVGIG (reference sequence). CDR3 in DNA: TGTGCCTGGAGGGGACGAGGGACTGACTTTGGAAAACTGTTTTTT. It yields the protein CAWRGRGTDFGKLFF. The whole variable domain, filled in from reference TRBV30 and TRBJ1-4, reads SQTIHQWPATLVQPVGSPLSLECTVEGTSNPNLYWYRQAAGRGLQLLFYSVGIGQISSEVPQNLSASRPQDRQFILSSKKLLLSDSGFYLCAWRGRGTDFGKLFFGSGTQLSVL.

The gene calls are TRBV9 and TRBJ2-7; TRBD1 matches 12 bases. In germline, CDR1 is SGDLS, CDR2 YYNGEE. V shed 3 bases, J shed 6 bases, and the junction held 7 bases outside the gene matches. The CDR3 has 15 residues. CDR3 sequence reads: CASSAVGQGASEQYF. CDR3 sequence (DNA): TGTGCCAGCAGCGCAGTGGGACAGGGGGCATCCGAGCAGTACTTC.

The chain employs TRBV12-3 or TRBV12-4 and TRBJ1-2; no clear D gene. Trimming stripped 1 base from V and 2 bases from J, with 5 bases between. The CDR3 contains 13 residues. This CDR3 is CASSLGGNYGYTF. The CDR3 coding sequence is TGTGCCAGCAGTTTAGGCGGCAACTATGGCTACACCTTC.

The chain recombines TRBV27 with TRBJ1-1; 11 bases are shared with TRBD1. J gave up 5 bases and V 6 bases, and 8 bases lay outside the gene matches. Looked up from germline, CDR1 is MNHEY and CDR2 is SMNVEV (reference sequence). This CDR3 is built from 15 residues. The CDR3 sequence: CASSRKDRGRTEAFF. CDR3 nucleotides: TGTGCCAGCAGCCGTAAGGACAGGGGGCGGACTGAAGCTTTCTTT.

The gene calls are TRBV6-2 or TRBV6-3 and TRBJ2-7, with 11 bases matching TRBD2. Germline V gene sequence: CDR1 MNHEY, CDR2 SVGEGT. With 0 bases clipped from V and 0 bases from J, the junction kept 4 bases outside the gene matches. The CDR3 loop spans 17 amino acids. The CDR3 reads CASSYSGTSGFSYEQYF. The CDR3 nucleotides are TGTGCCAGCAGTTACTCCGGGACTAGCGGATTCTCCTACGAGCAGTACTTC.

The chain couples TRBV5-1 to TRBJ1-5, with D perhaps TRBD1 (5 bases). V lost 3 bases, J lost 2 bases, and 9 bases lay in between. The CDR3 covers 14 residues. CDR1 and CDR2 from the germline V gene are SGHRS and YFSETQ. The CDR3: CASSYAGGNQPQHF. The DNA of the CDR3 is TGCGCCAGCAGCTACGCGGGGGGCAATCAGCCCCAGCATTTT.

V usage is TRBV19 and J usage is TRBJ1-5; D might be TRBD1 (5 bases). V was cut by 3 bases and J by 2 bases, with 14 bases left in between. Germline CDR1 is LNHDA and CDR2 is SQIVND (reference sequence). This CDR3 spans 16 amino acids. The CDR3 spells CASSMGQGRGNQPQHF. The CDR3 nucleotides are TGTGCCAGTAGTATGGGGCAGGGTAGGGGCAATCAGCCCCAGCATTTT.

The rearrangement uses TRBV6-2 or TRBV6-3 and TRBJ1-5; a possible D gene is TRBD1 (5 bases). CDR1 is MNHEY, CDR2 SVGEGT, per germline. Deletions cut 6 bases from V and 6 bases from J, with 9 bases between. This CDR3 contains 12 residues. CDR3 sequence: CASSPGGQPQHF. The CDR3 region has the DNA TGTGCCAGCAGCCCGGGGGGTCAGCCCCAGCATTTT.

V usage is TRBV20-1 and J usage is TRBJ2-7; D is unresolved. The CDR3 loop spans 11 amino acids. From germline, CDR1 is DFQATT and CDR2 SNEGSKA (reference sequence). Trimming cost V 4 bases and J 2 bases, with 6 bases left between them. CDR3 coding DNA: TGCAGTGCTACCAGGACCTACGAGCAGTACTTC. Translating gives CSATRTYEQYF.

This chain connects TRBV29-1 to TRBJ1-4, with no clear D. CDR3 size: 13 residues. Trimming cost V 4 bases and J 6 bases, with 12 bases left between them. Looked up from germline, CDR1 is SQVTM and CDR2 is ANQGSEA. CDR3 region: CSVARGVDEKLFF. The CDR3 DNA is TGCAGCGTTGCACGCGGGGTGGATGAAAAACTGTTTTTT.

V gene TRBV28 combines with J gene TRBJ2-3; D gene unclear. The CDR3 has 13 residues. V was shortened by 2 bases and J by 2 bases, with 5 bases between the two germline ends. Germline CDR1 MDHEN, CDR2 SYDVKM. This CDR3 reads CASSLPVTDTQYF. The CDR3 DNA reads TGTGCCAGCAGTTTACCGGTCACAGATACGCAGTATTTT.